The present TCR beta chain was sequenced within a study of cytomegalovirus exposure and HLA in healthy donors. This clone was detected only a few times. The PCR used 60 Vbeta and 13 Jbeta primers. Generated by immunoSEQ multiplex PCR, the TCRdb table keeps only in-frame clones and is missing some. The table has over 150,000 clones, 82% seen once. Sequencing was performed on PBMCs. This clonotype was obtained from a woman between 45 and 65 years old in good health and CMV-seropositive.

CDR3 in DNA: TGTGCCAGCAGCCCCACCGGGACAGGGTTTTACGAGCAGTACTTC. This sequence encodes CASSPTGTGFYEQYF. The V gene is TRBV6-1, the J gene TRBJ2-7; 9 bases line up with TRBD1. After removal of 6 bases from V and 4 bases from J, the junction contained 10 bases not matched to a gene. This CDR3 region has 15 residues. The V gene's germline CDR1 is MNHNS and CDR2 SASEGT.